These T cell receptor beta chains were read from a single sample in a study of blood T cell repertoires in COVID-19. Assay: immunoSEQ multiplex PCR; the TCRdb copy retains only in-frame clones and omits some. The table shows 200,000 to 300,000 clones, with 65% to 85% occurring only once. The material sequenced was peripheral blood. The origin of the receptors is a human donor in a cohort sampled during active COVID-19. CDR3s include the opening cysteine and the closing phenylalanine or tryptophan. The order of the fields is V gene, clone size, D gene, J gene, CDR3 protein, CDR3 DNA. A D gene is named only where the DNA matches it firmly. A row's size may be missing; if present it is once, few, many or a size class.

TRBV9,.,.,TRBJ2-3,CASSVGLLGGSTDTQYF,TGTGCCAGCAGCGTAGGACTTCTCGGAGGTAGCACAGATACGCAGTATTTT
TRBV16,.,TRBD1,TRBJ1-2,CASSQWTGGGTYGYTF,TGTGCCAGCAGCCAATGGACAGGGGGCGGAACATATGGCTACACCTTC
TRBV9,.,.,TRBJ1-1,CASSAIDSPYTEAFF,TGTGCCAGCAGCGCCATAGATAGTCCCTACACTGAAGCTTTCTTT
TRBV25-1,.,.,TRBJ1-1,CASSQSLPGQNTEAFF,TGTGCCAGCAGCCAGAGTTTACCGGGACAGAACACTGAAGCTTTCTTT
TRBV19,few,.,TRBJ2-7,CASSPRRGSYEQYF,TGTGCCAGTAGTCCAAGAAGGGGGTCCTACGAGCAGTACTTC
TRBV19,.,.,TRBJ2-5,CASSIQDSQGTQYF,TGTGCCAGTAGTATACAAGACTCCCAGGGGACCCAGTACTTC
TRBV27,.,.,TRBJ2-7,CASSFQGSSYEQYF,TGTGCCAGCAGTTTCCAGGGGTCCTCCTACGAGCAGTACTTC
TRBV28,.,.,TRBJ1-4,CASSSTGMNEKLFF,TGTGCCAGCAGTTCCACCGGGATGAATGAAAAACTGTTTTTT
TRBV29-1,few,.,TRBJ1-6,CSVAQGTSNSPLHF,TGCAGCGTTGCCCAGGGGACCTCGAATTCACCCCTCCACTTT
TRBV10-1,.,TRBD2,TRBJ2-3,CASSEKAGVDTQYF,TGCGCCAGCAGTGAGAAAGCGGGAGTTGATACGCAGTATTTT
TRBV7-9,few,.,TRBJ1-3,CASRRTDSGNTIYF,TGTGCCAGCAGACGGACAGACTCTGGAAACACCATATATTTT
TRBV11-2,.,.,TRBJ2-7,CASSLGRGSSYEQYF,TGTGCCAGCAGCTTAGGGAGGGGTAGCTCCTACGAGCAGTACTTC
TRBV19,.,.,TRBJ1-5,CASKRHQAQQGRDQPQHF,TGTGCCAGTAAAAGGCACCAAGCCCAACAGGGAAGGGATCAGCCCCAGCATTTT
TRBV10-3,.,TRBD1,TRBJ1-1,CAISDHTRTGSHTEAFF,TGTGCCATCAGTGATCACACTCGGACAGGGAGCCACACTGAAGCTTTCTTT
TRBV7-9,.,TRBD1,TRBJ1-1,CASSPQGGLGTEAFF,TGTGCCAGCAGCCCACAGGGGGGGCTAGGGACTGAAGCTTTCTTT
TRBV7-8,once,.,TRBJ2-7,CASSLVARPLPATYEQYF,TGTGCCAGCAGCCTTGTTGCCAGGCCCTTGCCCGCAACCTACGAGCAGTACTTC
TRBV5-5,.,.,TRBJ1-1,CASSLGTAPNTEAFF,TGTGCCAGCAGCTTGGGGACAGCCCCGAACACTGAAGCTTTCTTT
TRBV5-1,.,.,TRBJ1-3,CASSAGDGNTIYF,TGCGCCAGCAGCGCGGGCGATGGAAACACCATATATTTT
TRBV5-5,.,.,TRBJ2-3,CASSLDGGTDTQYF,TGTGCCAGCAGCTTGGACGGAGGAACAGATACGCAGTATTTT
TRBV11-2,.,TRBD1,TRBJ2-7,CASTFTGMGTGTKYEQYF,TGTGCCAGCACTTTTACTGGTATGGGGACAGGGACCAAATACGAGCAGTACTTC
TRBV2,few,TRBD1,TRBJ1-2,CASTQDRERGYTF,TGTGCCAGCACCCAGGACAGGGAGAGGGGCTACACCTTC
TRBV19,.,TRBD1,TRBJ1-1,CASSINRGEAFF,TGTGCCAGTAGTATAAACAGGGGTGAAGCTTTCTTT
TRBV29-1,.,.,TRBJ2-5,CSVEEGSETQYF,TGCAGCGTTGAAGAGGGCAGTGAGACCCAGTACTTC
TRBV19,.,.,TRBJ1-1,CASSQWDGGTEAFF,TGTGCCAGTAGTCAATGGGACGGGGGCACTGAAGCTTTCTTT
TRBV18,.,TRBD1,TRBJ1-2,CASSLLAGDSWGYTF,TGTGCCAGCTCCCTCCTCGCCGGGGACAGCTGGGGCTACACCTTC
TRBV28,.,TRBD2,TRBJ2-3,CASSPAGAADTQYF,TGTGCCAGCAGTCCAGCGGGGGCGGCAGATACGCAGTATTTT
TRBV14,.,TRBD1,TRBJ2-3,CASSPGTGAFTQYF,TGTGCCAGCAGCCCTGGGACAGGGGCCTTTACGCAGTATTTT
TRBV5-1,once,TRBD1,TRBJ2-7,CASSKDRGFYEQYF,TGCGCCAGCAGCAAAGACAGGGGTTTCTACGAGCAGTACTTC
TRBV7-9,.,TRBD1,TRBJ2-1,CASWRGQGAGNEQFF,TGTGCCAGCTGGAGGGGACAGGGTGCGGGCAATGAGCAGTTCTTC